This is a list of T cell receptor beta chains from one sample in a study of T cells in Graves' hyperthyroidism and ophthalmopathy. TCRdb reprocessed the multiplex PCR reads with MiXCR, giving one entry per CDR3 protein. Among fewer than 600,000 distinct CDR3 sequences listed, approximately 15% were seen once. Material: blood. The source is a woman between 18 and 29 years old with Graves' hyperthyroidism. CDR3s include the opening cysteine and the closing phenylalanine or tryptophan. Each record gives: J gene, clone size, D gene, V gene, CDR3 protein, CDR3 DNA. D genes are given only for firm matches. Size values are once, few and many counts, or a class for expanded clones, and some rows have none.

>TRBJ2-5|NA|NA|TRBV5-1
CASSLAGQRETQYF
TGCGCCAGCAGCTTGGCAGGGCAGCGGGAGACCCAGTACTTC
>TRBJ1-2|many|TRBD1|TRBV6-1
CASSRTGELGYGYTF
TGTGCCAGCAGTAGGACAGGGGAGCTTGGCTATGGCTACACCTTC
>TRBJ1-2|NA|NA|TRBV28
CASSFFGTGRGYTF
TGTGCCAGCAGTTTTTTTGGGACGGGGAGGGGCTACACCTTC
>TRBJ2-1|many|NA|TRBV12-3/TRBV12-4
CASSSQTRGDNEQFF
TGTGCCAGCAGTTCACAGACCCGCGGGGACAATGAGCAGTTCTTC
>TRBJ2-3|few|NA|TRBV5-5
CASSFEGGTDTQYF
TGTGCCAGCAGCTTCGAGGGTGGCACAGATACGCAGTATTTT
>TRBJ1-2|few|TRBD1|TRBV24-1
CATSDSTGDRGYGYTF
TGTGCCACCAGTGACTCGACAGGGGATCGCGGCTATGGCTACACCTTC
>TRBJ2-4|many|TRBD1|TRBV30
CAWSTLDRVGDIQYF
TGTGCCTGGAGCACCCTCGACAGGGTCGGAGACATTCAGTACTTC
>TRBJ2-5|once|NA|TRBV24-1
CATSDFGPEGGKETQYF
TGTGCCACCAGTGATTTTGGGCCGGAGGGAGGAAAAGAGACCCAGTACTTC
>TRBJ1-2|NA|TRBD1|TRBV5-4
CASSLDRGQNYGYTF
TGTGCCAGCAGCTTGGACAGGGGACAAAATTATGGCTACACCTTC
>TRBJ1-1|NA|NA|TRBV7-3
CASSHGGPNTEAFF
TGTGCCAGCAGCCACGGGGGACCGAACACTGAAGCTTTCTTT
>TRBJ2-1|many|NA|TRBV30
CAWSVPRKEQFF
TGTGCCTGGAGTGTTCCACGGAAGGAGCAGTTCTTC
>TRBJ2-1|many|TRBD2|TRBV19
CASRLSGTPYNEQFF
TGTGCCAGTCGGCTTAGCGGGACTCCCTACAATGAGCAGTTCTTC
>TRBJ1-5|NA|NA|TRBV5-8
CASSLVGGKQPQHF
TGTGCCAGCAGCTTGGTCGGGGGAAAACAGCCCCAGCATTTT
>TRBJ2-2|many|NA|TRBV11-3
CASSREWGAGELFF
TGTGCCAGCAGCCGCGAATGGGGAGCCGGGGAGCTGTTTTTT
>TRBJ2-5|many|NA|TRBV5-5
CASSSYSPAETQYF
TGTGCCAGCAGCTCGTATAGCCCCGCAGAGACCCAGTACTTC
>TRBJ2-7|NA|TRBD2|TRBV30
CAWTPSGVYYEQYF
TGTGCCTGGACACCAAGCGGGGTGTACTACGAGCAGTACTTC
>TRBJ2-7|many|NA|TRBV27
CASSFSADYYEQYF
TGTGCCAGCAGTTTTTCGGCGGATTACTACGAGCAGTACTTC